This TCR beta chain derives from a study of human versus mouse CDR3 diversity and MHC coevolution. Study information: Reported immunoSEQ sensitivity was one in 200,000 T cells, with reduced amplification bias. Valid reads per sample ranged from about 5.5 x 10^6 to 1.7 x 10^7. Study-wide results and limits: Over 5 MHC II alleles selected the human T cells.

Turning to this clone: Its specificity is unknown.

Germline values: CDR1 SGHTA, CDR2 FQGNSA. Trimming removed 5 bases from V and 7 bases from J; junction bases left unmatched: 4. The CDR3 covers 13 residues. This table comes from immunoSEQ multiplex PCR, and its TCRdb copy is limited to in-frame clones, with some not included. The profile covers about 81,000 clones, with just under 95% appearing a single time and roughly 1.3% taken by the ten largest. The rearrangement links TRBV7-2 to TRBJ2-1; 8 nucleotides agree with TRBD1. This receptor was identified in a person aged 30-69 years in good health. The sample was naive CD4+ T cells from blood. Stated subset: CD45RO-negative CD62L-positive naive CD4 T cells. Here the CDR3 DNA reads TGTGCCAGCAGCCGGGACAGGCATAATGAGCAGTTCTTC. Translated, it gives CASSRDRHNEQFF. Full variable domain (rest looked up from reference TRBV7-2 and TRBJ2-1): GAGVSQSPSNKVTEKGKDVELRCDPISGHTALYWYRQSLGQGLEFLIYFQGNSAPDKSGLPSDRFSAERTGGSVSTLTIQRTQQEDSAVYLCASSRDRHNEQFFGPGTRLTVL.